The clone carrying this TCR beta chain appeared a few times. Antigen: not known. The source of the sample is a study of cytomegalovirus exposure and HLA in healthy donors. Broader study findings: Common viral pathogens seemed, in a later analysis, to connect with several of the most significant clusters.

Amplification used 60 Vbeta primers and 13 Jbeta primers. Here immunoSEQ multiplex PCR was the method, and the copy in TCRdb shows in-frame clones only, minus some. The sample yields about 160,000 clones, roughly 84% seen once. V shed 10 bases and J shed 0 bases, with 16 bases lying between them. The CDR3 covers 14 residues. Germline lookup yields CDR1 MDHEN and CDR2 SYDVKM. Specimen: PBMCs. The clonotype comes from a man younger than 35 in good health and CMV-seronegative. The chain couples TRBV28 to TRBJ2-7, with a weak D call TRBD1 (6 bases). In nucleotides, the CDR3 is TGTGCCACCGATCCGGGACAAGACTCCTACGAGCAGTACTTC. This translates into CATDPGQDSYEQYF.